A single sample is the source of the 29 T cell receptor beta chains below, sequenced in a study of blood T cell repertoires in COVID-19. Assay used: immunoSEQ multiplex PCR; TCRdb lists only in-frame clones, some missing. Among around 70,000 clones listed, 80% were seen once. Sequences were obtained from peripheral blood. The source of these receptors is a man between 65 and 85 years old who had recovered from COVID-19.

The chain combines TRBV29-1 with TRBJ2-3; TRBD1 matches 9 bases. Germline values: CDR1 SQVTM, CDR2 ANQGSEA. The CDR3 totals 13 residues. J was trimmed by 8 bases and V by 6 bases; bases with no gene match: 9. CDR3 bases: TGCAGCGTCGAACAGGGGGCCTCAGTTACGCAGTATTTT. Protein sequence: CSVEQGASVTQYF.

The gene calls are TRBV5-6 and TRBJ2-4; a weak D match, TRBD1 (5 bases). V lost 2 bases and J 0 bases, leaving 6 bases between the germline ends. Germline lookup yields CDR1 SGHDT and CDR2 YYEEEE. This CDR3 has 14 residues. CDR3 nucleotides: TGTGCCAGCAGCTTAGGGGAAGCCAAAAACATTCAGTACTTC. Translating gives CASSLGEAKNIQYF.

The J gene is TRBJ2-7, the V gene TRBV6-1; 7 positions agree with TRBD2. The CDR3 spans 14 residues. Germline V gene data show CDR1 as MNHNS and CDR2 as SASEGT. V lost 0 bases and J lost 7; bases outside the gene matches: 6. The CDR3 sequence is CASSEAGGIREQYF. In DNA form, the CDR3 reads TGTGCCAGCAGTGAAGCGGGGGGGATTCGGGAGCAGTACTTC.

This clone was seen only a few times. The CDR3 loop is CASRPTESTDTQYF. The CDR3 region has the DNA TGTGCCAGCAGGCCAACAGAAAGCACAGATACGCAGTATTTT. This chain joins TRBV7-2 and TRBJ2-3; D gene uncertain. Germline CDR1 SGHTA, CDR2 FQGNSA. This CDR3 spans 14 amino acids. V lost 6 bases, J lost 0 bases, and 10 bases lay in between.

This clone was observed once. V and J are TRBV5-6 and TRBJ2-5; 8 nucleotides agree with TRBD1. Germline V CDR1 and CDR2: SGHDT, YYEEEE. J was trimmed by 4 bases and V by 4 bases; bases with no gene match: 18. The CDR3 is 18 amino acids. The CDR3: CASSRGGGRTGIAETQYF. The CDR3 coding sequence is TGTGCCAGCAGCCGAGGTGGTGGACGGACAGGGATTGCAGAGACCCAGTACTTC.

The count of this clone is one. This chain connects TRBV11-3 to TRBJ2-5, with 10 bases matching TRBD1. CDR3 length equals 15 residues. V gave up 4 bases and J gave up 5 bases; unmatched junction bases: 7. Germline V gene sequence: CDR1 SGHNT, CDR2 YENEEA. This chain's CDR3 is CASSSRQGALETQYF. DNA for the CDR3: TGTGCCAGCAGCTCCAGACAGGGGGCTCTGGAGACCCAGTACTTC.

This chain joins TRBV4-3 and TRBJ1-6; unclear D gene. V lost 0 bases and J lost 7, with 4 bases in between. The CDR3 has 13 residues. Germline V gives CDR1 LGHNA, CDR2 YSLEER. The CDR3 DNA reads as TGCGCCAGCAGCCAAGACAGAAATTCACCCCTCCACTTT. Its protein product is CASSQDRNSPLHF.

CDR3 DNA sequence: TGTGCCAGCTCACCGGCCGAAGAGACCCAGTACTTC. Its protein product is CASSPAEETQYF. J is TRBJ2-5 and V is TRBV18; D call uncertain. Germline CDR1 KGHSH, CDR2 LQKENI. The V and J ends lost 3 bases and 3 bases respectively, with 5 bases between them. CDR3 length: 12 residues.

The chain combines TRBV7-2 with TRBJ1-2, with D perhaps matching TRBD1 (5 bases). The CDR3 is made up of 14 amino acids. Looked up from germline, CDR1 is SGHTA and CDR2 is FQGNSA. V lost 2 bases and J 4 bases, leaving 11 bases between the germline ends. The DNA of the CDR3 is TGTGCCAGCAGCTTAAGCCGGGACTTCTATGGCTACACCTTC. Protein: CASSLSRDFYGYTF. The whole variable domain, filled in from reference TRBV7-2 and TRBJ1-2, reads GAGVSQSPSNKVTEKGKDVELRCDPISGHTALYWYRQSLGQGLEFLIYFQGNSAPDKSGLPSDRFSAERTGGSVSTLTIQRTQQEDSAVYLCASSLSRDFYGYTFGSGTRLTVV.

The V and J genes are TRBV4-3 and TRBJ1-5, with TRBD1 as a possible D gene (5 bases). CDR3 length: 13 residues. Germline CDR1 LGHNA, CDR2 YSLEER. The V and J ends lost 4 bases and 6 bases respectively, with 10 bases between them. The chain's CDR3 is CASSLGGGQPQHF. The DNA for the CDR3 is TGCGCCAGCAGCCTCGGGGGGGGTCAGCCCCAGCATTTT.

This chain links TRBV5-4 with TRBJ1-6, with D unresolved. Germline V gives CDR1 SGHNT, CDR2 YYREEE (reference sequence). The CDR3 is 15 amino acids. V was cut by 0 bases and J by 6 bases, with 10 bases left in between. CDR3 sequence (DNA): TGTGCCAGCAGCTTGGCCGCGTGGAGTAATTCACCCCTCCACTTT. This codes for CASSLAAWSNSPLHF.

The chain carries TRBV9 and TRBJ2-1; 11 nucleotides agree with TRBD2. V was clipped by 4 bases and J by 2 bases; unmatched bases: 5. CDR1 is SGDLS and CDR2 is YYNGEE in the germline V gene. This CDR3 comprises 16 residues. This CDR3 is CASSLTSGGPYNEQFF. The CDR3 DNA reads as TGTGCCAGCAGCTTAACTAGCGGGGGACCCTACAATGAGCAGTTCTTC.

This chain connects TRBV6-5 to TRBJ1-1, with D possibly TRBD1 on 5 matching bases. The length of the CDR3 is 14 residues. Germline V gives CDR1 MNHEY, CDR2 SVGAGI. V lost 8 bases to trimming and J lost 2 bases, with 15 bases between them. DNA of the CDR3: TGTGCCAGCGGAATCCAGGGTTCAAACACTGAAGCTTTCTTT. This translates into CASGIQGSNTEAFF.

The chain employs TRBV6-6 and TRBJ2-1; 7 bases agree with TRBD2. The germline V gene encodes CDR1 MNHNY and CDR2 SVGAGI (reference sequence). CDR3 length equals 13 residues. Germline trimming cut 7 bases from V and 6 bases from J; bases unmatched to any gene: 6. CDR3 DNA: TGTGCCAGCACCCGGGACTACGGCAATGAGCAGTTCTTC. It specifies CASTRDYGNEQFF.

V gene TRBV28 combines with J gene TRBJ2-7, with D perhaps TRBD2 (6 bases). V was pared by 8 bases and J by 3 bases, with 14 bases between. Per germline, CDR1 MDHEN and CDR2 SYDVKM. This CDR3 comprises 13 residues. CDR3 in DNA: TGTGCCAGCGCTGCGGGACTTTACTACGAGCAGTACTTC. Translating it yields CASAAGLYYEQYF.

The chain recombines TRBV28 with TRBJ2-3; a weak D match, TRBD1 (6 bases). Germline values: CDR1 MDHEN, CDR2 SYDVKM. V was shortened by 6 bases and J by 4 bases, with 14 bases between the two germline ends. The CDR3 is 14 amino acids. The CDR3 coding sequence is TGTGCCAGCAGCCAGAAAACAGGGCCAGATACGCAGTATTTT. Residues: CASSQKTGPDTQYF.

The chain links TRBV19 to TRBJ1-2; a possible D gene is TRBD1 (6 bases). In germline, CDR1 is LNHDA, CDR2 SQIVND (reference sequence). The CDR3 extends over 15 amino acids. V was pared by 4 bases and J by 3 bases, with 15 bases between. The CDR3 DNA is TGTGCCAGTAGTACTTCCCCAGGGGCGGACTATGGCTACACCTTC. Protein sequence: CASSTSPGADYGYTF.

The gene calls are TRBV7-2 and TRBJ2-5; TRBD2 matches 9 bases. The CDR3 is made up of 15 amino acids. Trimming cost V 4 bases and J 4 bases; bases outside gene matches: 7. Germline CDR1 reads SGHTA; CDR2 reads FQGNSA. The CDR3: CASSSSGTSRETQYF. CDR3 nucleotides: TGTGCCAGCAGCTCCAGCGGGACTAGCAGAGAGACCCAGTACTTC.

This sequence joins TRBV6-4 and TRBJ2-2; a possible D gene is TRBD2 (6 bases). Germline loops: CDR1 MRHNA, CDR2 SNTAGT. V gave up 4 bases and J gave up 5 bases, with 14 bases separating them. CDR3 size: 15 residues. The CDR3 coding sequence is TGTGCCAGCAGTGTTCGAAGCGGGCAAACCGGGGAGCTGTTTTTT. It specifies CASSVRSGQTGELFF.

This clone was recorded only once. V and J are TRBV5-1 and TRBJ2-5, with TRBD2 matching over 12 bases. V lost 3 bases to trimming and J lost 5 bases; unmatched junction nucleotides: 17. The CDR3 runs to 19 residues. Germline CDR1 SGHRS, CDR2 YFSETQ. CDR3 sequence (DNA): TGCGCCAGCAGCTCCCCAGGAACTTCTAGCGGGAGGGCAATGGAGACCCAGTACTTC. Translation: CASSSPGTSSGRAMETQYF.

This chain uses TRBV19 with TRBJ2-1, with 11 bases that match TRBD1. Germline V CDR1 and CDR2: LNHDA, SQIVND (reference sequence). This CDR3 spans 16 amino acids. Trimming removed 8 bases from V and 3 bases from J; junction bases left unmatched: 9. CDR3 DNA: TGTGCCAGTCAAGGATCCGGGACAGGGGGCTACAATGAGCAGTTCTTC. It translates to CASQGSGTGGYNEQFF.

This rearrangement joins TRBV7-8 to TRBJ2-7, with D perhaps matching TRBD1 (6 bases). V lost 2 bases and J lost 5, with 10 bases in between. CDR1 is SGHVS, CDR2 FQNEAQ, per germline. The CDR3 has 13 residues. CDR3 nucleotide sequence: TGTGCCAGCAGCTTACAAAACAGGGACGAGCAGTACTTC. The encoded protein is CASSLQNRDEQYF.

The chain is built from TRBV6-6 and TRBJ1-1; D ambiguous. The CDR3 is 16 amino acids. The V and J ends lost 0 bases and 0 bases respectively, with 11 bases between them. Per germline, CDR1 MNHNY and CDR2 SVGAGI (reference sequence). The CDR3, as DNA: TGTGCCAGCAGTTACTCGCTATCTATGGTGAACACTGAAGCTTTCTTT. Translated: CASSYSLSMVNTEAFF.

The chain recombines TRBV29-1 with TRBJ1-4; possible D gene TRBD1, 5 bases. The CDR3 has 14 amino acids. The V end was cut by 6 bases, the J end by 0 bases, with 11 bases between. Germline CDR1 and CDR2: SQVTM and ANQGSEA. The DNA for the CDR3 is TGCAGCGTATCCCAGGGTTCAACTAATGAAAAACTGTTTTTT. Protein sequence: CSVSQGSTNEKLFF.

The rearrangement joins TRBV6-6 to TRBJ1-6, with 7 bases identical to TRBD1. The CDR3 runs 14 residues. The V gene's germline CDR1 is MNHNY and CDR2 SVGAGI (reference sequence). Germline trimming cut 6 bases from V and 9 bases from J; bases unmatched to any gene: 8. The CDR3 reads CASRIDRDGSPLHF. CDR3 coding DNA: TGTGCCAGCAGGATAGACAGGGATGGTTCACCCCTCCACTTT.

This clone was observed a single time. The chain combines TRBV7-2 with TRBJ2-5; weak D call: TRBD2 (6 bases). V shed 3 bases and J shed 7 bases, with 6 bases lying between them. The CDR3 extends over 11 amino acids. The germline V gene has CDR1 SGHTA and CDR2 FQGNSA. CDR3 amino acids: CASSLGGTQYF. CDR3 nucleotides: TGTGCCAGCAGCTTGGGAGGGACCCAGTACTTC.

V usage is TRBV6-2 or TRBV6-3 and J usage is TRBJ1-1; 8 bases fit TRBD1. The CDR3 spans 18 residues. Germline V gene sequence: CDR1 MNHEY, CDR2 SVGEGT. V dropped 2 bases and J dropped 1; count of bases not matched to a gene: 12. The CDR3 loop is CASSYPRTGRRWNTEAFF. The CDR3 coding sequence is TGTGCCAGCAGTTACCCTAGGACAGGGCGGCGTTGGAACACTGAAGCTTTCTTT.

The count of this clone is one. The chain employs TRBV5-6 and TRBJ1-2; D not resolved. Trimming removed 7 bases at V and 4 bases at J, with 17 bases between. The CDR3 length is 14 residues. The germline gives CDR1 SGHDT, CDR2 YYEEEE. DNA of the CDR3: TGTGCCAGCGAAGCTTATCGGGATGGCTATGGCTACACCTTC. Translation: CASEAYRDGYGYTF.

The rearrangement uses TRBV30 and TRBJ1-5; possible D gene TRBD1, 6 bases. V shed 1 base and J shed 3 bases, with 13 bases lying between them. The CDR3 runs to 15 residues. Per germline, CDR1 GTSNPN and CDR2 SVGIG (reference sequence). The CDR3 reads CAWSEERDTNQPQHF. The CDR3 DNA reads TGTGCCTGGAGTGAGGAACGGGACACCAATCAGCCCCAGCATTTT.